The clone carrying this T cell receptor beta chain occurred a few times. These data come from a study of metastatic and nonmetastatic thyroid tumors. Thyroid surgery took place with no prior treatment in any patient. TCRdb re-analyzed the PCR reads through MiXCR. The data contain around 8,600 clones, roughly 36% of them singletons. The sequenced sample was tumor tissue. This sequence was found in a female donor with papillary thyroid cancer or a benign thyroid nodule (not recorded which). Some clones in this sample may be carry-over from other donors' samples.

The CDR3 sequence is CASSTPPGGRDTQYF. The CDR3 DNA is TGTGCCAGTAGTACCCCCCCGGGGGGACGGGATACGCAGTATTTT. This chain uses TRBV19 with TRBJ2-3; 7 bases line up with TRBD2. This CDR3 is built from 15 residues. Per germline, CDR1 LNHDA and CDR2 SQIVND (reference sequence). The V gene end was trimmed by 4 bases and the J gene end by 6 bases; junction bases not matched to a gene: 10. The complete variable domain, with remaining parts taken from reference TRBV19 and TRBJ2-3, reads DGGITQSPKYLFRKEGQNVTLSCEQNLNHDAMYWYRQDPGQGLRLIYYSQIVNDFQKGDIAEGYSVSREKKESFPLTVTSAQKNPTAFYLCASSTPPGGRDTQYFGPGTRLTVL.